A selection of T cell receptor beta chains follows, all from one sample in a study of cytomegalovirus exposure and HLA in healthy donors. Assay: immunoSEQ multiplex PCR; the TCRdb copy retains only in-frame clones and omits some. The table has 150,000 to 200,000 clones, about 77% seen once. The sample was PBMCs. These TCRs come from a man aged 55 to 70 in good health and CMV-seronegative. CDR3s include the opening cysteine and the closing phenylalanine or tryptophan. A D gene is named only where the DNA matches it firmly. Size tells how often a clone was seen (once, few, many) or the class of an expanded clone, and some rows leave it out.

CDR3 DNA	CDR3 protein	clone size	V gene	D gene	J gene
TGCGCCAGCAGCTCCGTCGAGAATTCACCCCTCCACTTT	CASSSVENSPLHF	.	TRBV5-1	.	TRBJ1-6
TGTGCCAGCAGCTTACGTGGGAGGGGGGCCGGGGAGCTGTTTTTT	CASSLRGRGAGELFF	.	TRBV7-6	.	TRBJ2-2
TGTGCCAGCAGTGAATATGCAGGGTTGGGCTACACCTTC	CASSEYAGLGYTF	.	TRBV25-1	.	TRBJ1-2
TGTGCCAGCAGCCGCAGACAGGGAGTGAACTCTGGGGCCAACGTCCTGACTTTC	CASSRRQGVNSGANVLTF	.	TRBV7-9	TRBD1	TRBJ2-6
TGCGCCAGCAGCCAAGCGACAGGGGGCGCAGAGACCCAGTACTTC	CASSQATGGAETQYF	.	TRBV4-3	TRBD1	TRBJ2-5
TGTGCCAGCAGTTTAGGGCAGGGAACGATTTCCTATAATTCACCCCTCCACTTT	CASSLGQGTISYNSPLHF	.	TRBV27	.	TRBJ1-6
TGTGCCAGCAGCGACAGGGACTATGGCTACACCTTC	CASSDRDYGYTF	.	TRBV6-5	TRBD1	TRBJ1-2
TGCGCCAGCAGCTTGGACCCGACAGTTTCCTATGGCTACACCTTC	CASSLDPTVSYGYTF	.	TRBV5-1	.	TRBJ1-2
TGTGCCAGCAGGGGCAGCAATCAGCCCCAGCATTTT	CASRGSNQPQHF	.	TRBV28	.	TRBJ1-5
TGTGCCAGCAGCTCAGCGGGTTCGATGAACACCGGGGAGCTGTTTTTT	CASSSAGSMNTGELFF	few	TRBV5-4	.	TRBJ2-2
TGTGCCAGCAGCTCCACAGACCAGGCCTACGAGCAGTACTTC	CASSSTDQAYEQYF	once	TRBV7-6	.	TRBJ2-7
TGTGCTAGTGCCCTGTACACCGGGGAGCTGTTTTTT	CASALYTGELFF	.	TRBV12-5	.	TRBJ2-2
TGTGCCAGCAGTTTGGAGCGAGCGGGAGAAGCCTACGAGCAGTACTTC	CASSLERAGEAYEQYF	.	TRBV27	TRBD2	TRBJ2-7
TGTGCCAGCAGCTTGAGGGACAGGAGCATTCAGTACTTC	CASSLRDRSIQYF	.	TRBV7-8	TRBD1	TRBJ2-4
TGTGCCAGCAGCACCCGGGTAGCGCAGAACACCGGGGAGCTGTTTTTT	CASSTRVAQNTGELFF	.	TRBV9	.	TRBJ2-2
TGTGCCAGCAGCTTCCAGCGAGTCAATTCACCCCTCCACTTT	CASSFQRVNSPLHF	few	TRBV5-4	.	TRBJ1-6
TGTGCCAGCAGCAGGGGTGAAGCTAGCGGGACCTACGAGCAGTACTTC	CASSRGEASGTYEQYF	.	TRBV9	TRBD2	TRBJ2-7
TGTGCCAGCAGTGAACCCGCGGGGAATGAAAAACTGTTTTTT	CASSEPAGNEKLFF	.	TRBV2	.	TRBJ1-4
TGTGCCAGCAGGCCTACAGGGTTTTTTAGCAATCAGCCCCAGCATTTT	CASRPTGFFSNQPQHF	.	TRBV27	.	TRBJ1-5
TGTGCCAGCAGCCAAGAGTTTAGGACAGGAGGTGCCTACGAGCAGTACTTC	CASSQEFRTGGAYEQYF	.	TRBV4-2	TRBD1	TRBJ2-7
TGTGCCAGCGGGGCAGGGTTGACCAGCTCCTACAATGAGCAGTTCTTC	CASGAGLTSSYNEQFF	once	TRBV9	.	TRBJ2-1
TGCAGCGTTGAAGCCAGGGTTACCGGGGAGCTGTTTTTT	CSVEARVTGELFF	.	TRBV29-1	.	TRBJ2-2
TGTGCCAGCAGCCGGGCCCACAATCAGCCCCAGCATTTT	CASSRAHNQPQHF	few	TRBV14	.	TRBJ1-5
TGCAGCGTTGGGACAGGGGCATCTAGCACAGATACGCAGTATTTT	CSVGTGASSTDTQYF	.	TRBV29-1	TRBD1	TRBJ2-3
TGTGCCAGCAGTGGCGGAGGTGGGTTAGCTCAGCCCCAGCATTTT	CASSGGGGLAQPQHF	.	TRBV6-6	.	TRBJ1-5
TGTGCCAGCAGCTCAGGGGCGGGGGGGCCAGGAGAGACCCAGTACTTC	CASSSGAGGPGETQYF	.	TRBV5-4	TRBD2	TRBJ2-5
TGTGCCAGCACCTCCCCGGTAAGGGGGCCCGGGGAGCTGTTTTTT	CASTSPVRGPGELFF	.	TRBV5-6	TRBD1	TRBJ2-2
TGTGCCAGCAGCCAAGAGGCAACCTCGGGGGGCTACACCTTC	CASSQEATSGGYTF	once	TRBV4-2	.	TRBJ1-2
TGTGCCAGCAGTTTAACAGGGCAAGGTCAGCCCCAGCATTTT	CASSLTGQGQPQHF	.	TRBV27	.	TRBJ1-5
TGTGCCAGCAGTTACTCGAGACAGGATAATGGCTACACCTTC	CASSYSRQDNGYTF	once	TRBV6-5	.	TRBJ1-2
TGTGCCAGCAGCTTAGGCAGACTAGCGGGCTACGAGCAGTACTTC	CASSLGRLAGYEQYF	.	TRBV7-8	TRBD2	TRBJ2-7
TGTGCCAGCAGCCCGCAACGATCTCGTCAGGGCAATGAGCAGTTCTTC	CASSPQRSRQGNEQFF	.	TRBV5-4	.	TRBJ2-1
TGTGCCAGCAGCCGCAGCGGGACAGGAGAATACGAGCAGTACTTC	CASSRSGTGEYEQYF	.	TRBV6-1	.	TRBJ2-7
TGCAGCGTTGAACGCGGGAAGGGGACAGATACGCAGTATTTT	CSVERGKGTDTQYF	.	TRBV29-1	.	TRBJ2-3
TGTGCCAGCAGCGTAGCACAGTTCACTGAAGCTTTCTTT	CASSVAQFTEAFF	.	TRBV9	.	TRBJ1-1